The rows below give T cell receptor beta chains drawn from one sample of a study of blood T cell repertoires in COVID-19. The protocol was immunoSEQ multiplex PCR, while the TCRdb copy is restricted to in-frame clones and leaves out a portion. The table shows roughly 200,000 clones, with about 84% occurring only once. The specimen was peripheral blood. The receptors come from a person in their 70s with COVID-19, enrolled during active disease. The CDR3 runs from the conserved cysteine through the conserved F or W. D genes are given only for firm matches. Expanded clones get a size class; other rows say once, few or many, or leave the size out.

abundance,d_gene,j_gene,v_gene,CDR3nt,CDR3aa
-,TRBD2,TRBJ2-1,TRBV4-2,TGTGCCAGCAGCTCCCGGACTAGCGGGGTTAATAATGAGCAGTTCTTC,CASSSRTSGVNNEQFF
-,-,TRBJ1-3,TRBV28,TGTGCCAGCAGTTTGGTTGCTGGGCAGGTTTCTGGAAACACCATATATTTT,CASSLVAGQVSGNTIYF
-,-,TRBJ1-2,TRBV6-6,TGTGCCAGCAGCCTAACGTTGAACTATGGCTACACCTTC,CASSLTLNYGYTF
-,-,TRBJ2-3,TRBV5-1,TGCGCCAGCAGCTCGGGAAGGACGGGTAGCACAGATACGCAGTATTTT,CASSSGRTGSTDTQYF
-,-,TRBJ2-3,TRBV5-4,TGTGCCAGCAGCTCCACGGGAACAGATACGCAGTATTTT,CASSSTGTDTQYF
-,TRBD1,TRBJ2-7,TRBV6-6,TGTGCCAGCTTCTCCGGGACAGGGTCCTACGAGCAGTACTTC,CASFSGTGSYEQYF
-,TRBD1,TRBJ2-7,TRBV6-2/TRBV6-3,TGTGCCAGCAGTTACTCCAGACAGGGGGCATACGAGCAGTACTTC,CASSYSRQGAYEQYF
-,-,TRBJ1-2,TRBV24-1,TGTGCCACCAGTTTGGGGGCGGACTATGGCTACACCTTC,CATSLGADYGYTF
once,TRBD1,TRBJ2-7,TRBV7-6,TGTGCCAGCGGACAGGGGGTCTACGAGCAGTACTTC,CASGQGVYEQYF
-,-,TRBJ1-3,TRBV30,TGTGCCTGGACGACCGGTCAGGTACGGTCTGGAAACACCATATATTTT,CAWTTGQVRSGNTIYF
-,TRBD2,TRBJ2-2,TRBV7-3,TGTGCCAGCAGCCACGGAGGACTAGCGGGTCGCACCGGGGAGCTGTTTTTT,CASSHGGLAGRTGELFF
-,TRBD1,TRBJ1-1,TRBV9,TGTGCCAGCAGCGTAACGGACAGGGGAGGTACTGAAGCTTTCTTT,CASSVTDRGGTEAFF
-,-,TRBJ1-1,TRBV7-2,TGTGCCAGCAGCTTAGGTGGTGGAGGGGCCCTGAACACTGAAGCTTTCTTT,CASSLGGGGALNTEAFF
-,-,TRBJ1-1,TRBV19,TGTGCCAGTAGTATAGGGGGGAGGATGATGAACACTGAAGCTTTCTTT,CASSIGGRMMNTEAFF
-,-,TRBJ2-3,TRBV4-1,TGCGCCAGCAGCCAAGCGTCTAGCGGCACAGATACGCAGTATTTT,CASSQASSGTDTQYF
-,-,TRBJ1-1,TRBV20-1,TGCAGTGCGAAGTTGCGGTATGAAGCTTTCTTT,CSAKLRYEAFF
-,TRBD2,TRBJ2-1,TRBV19,TGTGCCAGCGCTAGCGGGTCCTACAATGAGCAGTTCTTC,CASASGSYNEQFF
-,TRBD1,TRBJ1-2,TRBV29-1,TGCAGCGTAGGACAGGGCATCGACTATGGCTACACCTTC,CSVGQGIDYGYTF
-,-,TRBJ1-1,TRBV19,TGTGCCAGTAGTTCCACAGTGAACACTGAAGCTTTCTTT,CASSSTVNTEAFF
-,-,TRBJ2-3,TRBV2,TGTGCCAGCAGACAATTGGCGGGCTTGGGCACAGATACGCAGTATTTT,CASRQLAGLGTDTQYF
-,-,TRBJ1-2,TRBV28,TGTGCCAGCAGTGTACAATCACCCGGCTACACCTTC,CASSVQSPGYTF
once,TRBD1,TRBJ1-3,TRBV28,TGTGCCAGCAGTTCACCGGGGACAGCCTCTGGAAACACCATATATTTT,CASSSPGTASGNTIYF
-,TRBD1,TRBJ1-6,TRBV7-8,TGTGCCAGCAGCTCAATGGACAGGGGCTCCTATAATTCACCCCTCCACTTT,CASSSMDRGSYNSPLHF
-,TRBD1,TRBJ2-2,TRBV18,TGTGCCAGCAGGGTAGCGACAGGGTCGAACACCGGGGAGCTGTTTTTT,CASRVATGSNTGELFF
-,-,TRBJ2-7,TRBV2,TGTGCCAGCAGTGAACGGGGTTACGAGCAGTACTTC,CASSERGYEQYF
few,-,TRBJ1-2,TRBV29-1,TGCAGCGTTTGGGAGAACTATGGCTACACCTTC,CSVWENYGYTF
-,TRBD1,TRBJ2-3,TRBV14,TGTGCCAGCGATCCGGGACAGGGGGCAGATACGCAGTATTTT,CASDPGQGADTQYF
-,-,TRBJ2-5,TRBV3-1/TRBV3-2,TGTGCCAGCACCCAAGACAGGTGGGAGACCCAGTACTTC,CASTQDRWETQYF
-,-,TRBJ2-3,TRBV27,TGTGCCAGCAGTTTATCGGGCTTTGATACGCAGTATTTT,CASSLSGFDTQYF
-,-,TRBJ2-5,TRBV7-7,TGTGCCAGCAGCCCCGACAGACTGTCCGAGACCCAGTACTTC,CASSPDRLSETQYF
-,TRBD1,TRBJ2-7,TRBV7-2,TGTGCCAGCAGCTTAGCGGGGACAGCCTACGAGCAGTACTTC,CASSLAGTAYEQYF
few,-,TRBJ1-1,TRBV28,TGTGCCAGCAGATCGACAGCCATGAACACTGAAGCTTTCTTT,CASRSTAMNTEAFF
-,TRBD1,TRBJ1-3,TRBV5-1,TGCGCCAGCAGCTCCCACCGGGACAGCGGAAACACCATATATTTT,CASSSHRDSGNTIYF
-,-,TRBJ1-1,TRBV18,TGTGCCAGCTCACCGCAGGGTGTGCGCGCTGAAGCTTTCTTT,CASSPQGVRAEAFF
-,TRBD1,TRBJ1-2,TRBV6-6,TGTGCCAGCAGCCCAGGGACAGGGACCGGTGGCTACACCTTC,CASSPGTGTGGYTF
-,-,TRBJ2-7,TRBV4-2,TGTGCCAGCAGCACAACGGCGGCCGAGCAGTACTTC,CASSTTAAEQYF
-,-,TRBJ2-7,TRBV18,TGTGCCAGCTCACCACCGACTAGCTCCTACGAGCAGTACTTC,CASSPPTSSYEQYF
-,TRBD2,TRBJ2-2,TRBV7-2,TGTGCCAGCAGCTCCGCCCCCGGACTAGCCACCACCGGGGAGCTGTTTTTT,CASSSAPGLATTGELFF
-,-,TRBJ2-3,TRBV27,TGTGCCAGCAGTCGGGTCGGGAGAACAGATACGCAGTATTTT,CASSRVGRTDTQYF
once,TRBD2,TRBJ2-1,TRBV28,TGTGCCAGCAGTCCCCTGACTAGCGGGCATTACAATGAGCAGTTCTTC,CASSPLTSGHYNEQFF